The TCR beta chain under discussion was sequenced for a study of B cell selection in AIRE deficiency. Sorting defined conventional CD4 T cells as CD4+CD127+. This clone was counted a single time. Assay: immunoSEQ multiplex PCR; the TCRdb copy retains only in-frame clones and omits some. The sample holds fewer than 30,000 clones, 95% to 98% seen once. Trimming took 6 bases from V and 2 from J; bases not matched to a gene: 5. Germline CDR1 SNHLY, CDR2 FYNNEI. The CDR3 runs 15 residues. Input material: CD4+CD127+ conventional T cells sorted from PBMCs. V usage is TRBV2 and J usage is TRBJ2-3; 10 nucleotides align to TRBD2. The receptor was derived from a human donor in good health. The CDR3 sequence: CASSEGLALTDTQYF. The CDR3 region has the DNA TGTGCCAGCAGCGAGGGACTAGCGCTCACAGATACGCAGTATTTT.